A selection of T cell receptor beta chains follows, all from one sample in a study of chemoradiotherapy in HPV16-positive cancers. Some clones are missing from TCRdb's copy, which holds only in-frame ones; the method was immunoSEQ multiplex PCR. Of 5,700 or so clones in the sample, about 69% are singletons; the top ten hold about an eighth. Sequenced here: tumor tissue, sampled from a patient who underwent chemoradiotherapy. The source of these receptors is a human donor with HPV-associated anogenital cancer. CDR3s include the opening cysteine and the closing phenylalanine or tryptophan. D genes are given only for firm matches. Rows may omit the clone size; those that give it use once, few, many or a size class.

V: TRBV5-4
J: TRBJ2-7
D: NA
size: NA
DNA: TGTGCCAGCAGCTCCCTCGACGGGAAAATCTCCTACGAGCAGTACTTC
CDR3: CASSSLDGKISYEQYF

V: TRBV7-9
J: TRBJ2-2
D: TRBD2
size: once
DNA: TGTGCCAGCAGCCCTCGGGGGGACGGAGGGGAGCTGTTTTTT
CDR3: CASSPRGDGGELFF

V: TRBV9
J: TRBJ2-3
D: NA
size: NA
DNA: TGTGCCAGCAGCCCCATAGGGTCGGCGAGGACAGATACGCAGTATTTT
CDR3: CASSPIGSARTDTQYF

V: TRBV7-8
J: TRBJ1-2
D: NA
size: NA
DNA: TGTGCCAGCAGCTTAGTGGCAGAGGGGAGCTATGGCTACACCTTC
CDR3: CASSLVAEGSYGYTF

V: TRBV5-1
J: TRBJ2-7
D: NA
size: NA
DNA: TGCGCCAGCACCCCCGGGGGCCTCCCCAACTACGAGCAGTACTTC
CDR3: CASTPGGLPNYEQYF

V: TRBV23-1
J: TRBJ1-1
D: NA
size: once
DNA: TGCGCCAGCAGTCAACGGGGTTACACTGAAGCTTTCTTT
CDR3: CASSQRGYTEAFF

V: TRBV2
J: TRBJ2-7
D: NA
size: NA
DNA: TGTGCCAGCATGGTGGAGAATGGCTACGAGCAGTACTTC
CDR3: CASMVENGYEQYF

V: TRBV30
J: TRBJ1-2
D: NA
size: NA
DNA: TGTGCCTGGAGTGTAGACCCCAGGGGCTCGTATGGCTACACCTTC
CDR3: CAWSVDPRGSYGYTF

V: TRBV4-2
J: TRBJ1-5
D: NA
size: NA
DNA: TGTGCCAGCAGCCAGAGTGGCGAGACTGTCAATAAGCCCCAGCATTTT
CDR3: CASSQSGETVNKPQHF

V: TRBV19
J: TRBJ2-5
D: TRBD1
size: NA
DNA: TGTGCCAGTAGTATAGTCGGGGAGAGGACAGGTATTGGGGAAGAGACCCAGTACTTC
CDR3: CASSIVGERTGIGEETQYF

V: TRBV18
J: TRBJ2-1
D: TRBD1
size: NA
DNA: TGTGCCAGCTCACCAGGGGGCAGGGGGCTCTACAATGAGCAGTTCTTC
CDR3: CASSPGGRGLYNEQFF

V: TRBV11-3
J: TRBJ2-1
D: TRBD2
size: NA
DNA: TGTGCCAGCAGCTTAGATGTGCCTAGCGGGGAGAGCTCCTACAATGAGCAGTTCTTC
CDR3: CASSLDVPSGESSYNEQFF

V: TRBV9
J: TRBJ2-1
D: NA
size: NA
DNA: TGTGCCAGCAGCGTAGAGGCAGGTGGAATGCAGCGCTCCTACAATGAGCAGTTCTTC
CDR3: CASSVEAGGMQRSYNEQFF

V: TRBV29-1
J: TRBJ1-2
D: NA
size: few
DNA: TGCAGCGTTGCGGGGCCTAGGGGCTATGGCTACACCTTC
CDR3: CSVAGPRGYGYTF

V: TRBV6-1
J: TRBJ2-5
D: NA
size: NA
DNA: TGTGCCAGCAGGCCAGGGTTTTCGAAAGAGACCCAGTACTTC
CDR3: CASRPGFSKETQYF

V: TRBV4-2
J: TRBJ2-7
D: NA
size: NA
DNA: TGTGCCAGCAGCCAAGATTACAGCGGCTCCTACGAGCAGTACTTC
CDR3: CASSQDYSGSYEQYF

V: TRBV12-5
J: TRBJ2-5
D: NA
size: NA
DNA: TGTGCTAGTGGTCCCCCCTCGGGAACAGAGACCCAGTACTTC
CDR3: CASGPPSGTETQYF

V: TRBV14
J: TRBJ1-6
D: NA
size: NA
DNA: TGTGCCAGCAGCCAGGGTTTTAATTCACCCCTCCACTTT
CDR3: CASSQGFNSPLHF

V: TRBV7-2
J: TRBJ2-7
D: NA
size: NA
DNA: TGTGCCAGCAGCCCCCACCGGACGGACGAGCAGTACTTC
CDR3: CASSPHRTDEQYF

V: TRBV5-1
J: TRBJ1-5
D: TRBD1
size: NA
DNA: TGCGCCAGCAGCGTCGGGACAGGGGGCGGTCAGCCCCAGCATTTT
CDR3: CASSVGTGGGQPQHF

V: TRBV27
J: TRBJ1-4
D: NA
size: NA
DNA: TGTGCCAGCAGGAGTAATGAAAAACTGTTTTTT
CDR3: CASRSNEKLFF

V: TRBV7-3
J: TRBJ2-1
D: NA
size: NA
DNA: TGTGCCAGCAGCCCCAGGGGCCAACCCCATGAGCAGTTCTTC
CDR3: CASSPRGQPHEQFF

V: TRBV7-7
J: TRBJ2-2
D: NA
size: NA
DNA: TGTGCCAGCAGCTTAGGAGGAAGGGCCGGGGAGCTGTTTTTT
CDR3: CASSLGGRAGELFF

V: TRBV2
J: TRBJ1-2
D: NA
size: NA
DNA: TGTGCCAGCAGTGCACAGGGTATCGACTATGGCTACACCTTC
CDR3: CASSAQGIDYGYTF

V: TRBV6-6
J: TRBJ1-1
D: NA
size: few
DNA: TGTGCCAGCAGTTTAACCCAGGAGGACACTGAAGCTTTCTTT
CDR3: CASSLTQEDTEAFF

V: TRBV4-2
J: TRBJ2-7
D: NA
size: few
DNA: TGTGCCAGCAGCCAAGAGCGCGCGAGCTCCTACGAGCAGTACTTC
CDR3: CASSQERASSYEQYF

V: TRBV28
J: TRBJ2-7
D: NA
size: NA
DNA: TGTGCCAGCAGTTTCATTATGAGGATTCAAGCAACAGTTCACTACGAGCAGTACTTC
CDR3: CASSFIMRIQATVHYEQYF

V: TRBV10-3
J: TRBJ2-5
D: NA
size: NA
DNA: TGTGCCATCAGTGAGTCGTTCCAAGAGACCCAGTACTTC
CDR3: CAISESFQETQYF

V: TRBV16
J: TRBJ2-7
D: TRBD2
size: NA
DNA: TGTGCCAGCAGCCGATCGGCTAGCGGGAGTACAAACGAGCAGTACTTC
CDR3: CASSRSASGSTNEQYF

V: TRBV5-1
J: TRBJ2-1
D: TRBD2
size: NA
DNA: TGCGCCAGCAGCTTGGTAGGCTTGGCTAGCGGGAGGAGCAGTATTGAGCAGTTCTTC
CDR3: CASSLVGLASGRSSIEQFF

V: TRBV5-1
J: TRBJ1-2
D: TRBD1
size: NA
DNA: TGCGCCAGCACCTCGGAGGGACAGGGAAGGACGGATGGCTACACCTTC
CDR3: CASTSEGQGRTDGYTF

V: TRBV6-1
J: TRBJ1-1
D: NA
size: NA
DNA: TGTGCCAGCAGTTTACAGGTCACTGAAGCTTTCTTT
CDR3: CASSLQVTEAFF

V: TRBV7-2
J: TRBJ2-7
D: TRBD2
size: NA
DNA: TGTGCCAGCAGCTTCATCCCGATAGCGGGGAGCTCCTACGAGCAGTACTTC
CDR3: CASSFIPIAGSSYEQYF

V: TRBV28
J: TRBJ2-1
D: TRBD1
size: NA
DNA: TGTGCCAGCAGTTTACCAGGACAGGTTGGCCATGAGCAGTTCTTC
CDR3: CASSLPGQVGHEQFF

V: TRBV11-1
J: TRBJ2-4
D: TRBD2
size: NA
DNA: TGTGCCAGCAGCCCCGACGGGGGGACCAAAAACATTCAGTACTTC
CDR3: CASSPDGGTKNIQYF

V: TRBV29-1
J: TRBJ2-1
D: NA
size: NA
DNA: TGCAGCGTTGACGTCAGGGGGGCTCACAATGAGCAGTTCTTC
CDR3: CSVDVRGAHNEQFF

V: TRBV11-2
J: TRBJ2-5
D: TRBD1
size: NA
DNA: TGTGCCAGCAGCTTGGGACAGGGGCCTCAAGAGACCCAGTACTTC
CDR3: CASSLGQGPQETQYF

V: TRBV5-5
J: TRBJ2-1
D: TRBD2
size: NA
DNA: TGTGCCAGCAGCTTGGGACTAGCGGGAGCTTCACGGTCCTACAATGAGCAGTTCTTC
CDR3: CASSLGLAGASRSYNEQFF

V: TRBV15
J: TRBJ2-7
D: TRBD2
size: few
DNA: TGTGCCACCAGCAGAGTCGGGAGGGGCTCCTACGAGCAGTACTTC
CDR3: CATSRVGRGSYEQYF

V: TRBV2
J: TRBJ2-3
D: TRBD2
size: NA
DNA: TGTGCCAGCAGTGGTCTAGCGGGAGTTGCAGATACGCAGTATTTT
CDR3: CASSGLAGVADTQYF

V: TRBV15
J: TRBJ2-3
D: NA
size: NA
DNA: TGTGCCACCAGCAGATCTGGCGAGACAGATACGCAGTATTTT
CDR3: CATSRSGETDTQYF

V: TRBV30
J: TRBJ1-2
D: NA
size: once
DNA: TGTGCCTGGAGTGCTCCCCGTTTGGGCTATGGCTACACCTTC
CDR3: CAWSAPRLGYGYTF

V: TRBV9
J: TRBJ2-1
D: TRBD2
size: NA
DNA: TGTGCCAGCAGTCGGCTCGGGGGGAGTTCCTACAATGAGCAGTTCTTC
CDR3: CASSRLGGSSYNEQFF

V: TRBV5-1
J: TRBJ1-3
D: NA
size: NA
DNA: TGCGCCAGCAGCTTGGGTGTGACAGGAGGTTCGGCTGGAAACACCATATATTTT
CDR3: CASSLGVTGGSAGNTIYF

V: TRBV29-1
J: TRBJ2-5
D: NA
size: few
DNA: TGCAGCGCCCCGTCTACGTCGGTCCAAGAGACCCAGTACTTC
CDR3: CSAPSTSVQETQYF

V: TRBV7-9
J: TRBJ2-3
D: NA
size: NA
DNA: TGTGCCAGCAGCTTAGCATGGACTAGCACAGATACGCAGTATTTT
CDR3: CASSLAWTSTDTQYF

V: TRBV6-1
J: TRBJ1-2
D: NA
size: NA
DNA: TGTGCCAGCAGTGACGCGGCTAACTATGGCTACACCTTC
CDR3: CASSDAANYGYTF

V: TRBV9
J: TRBJ2-3
D: NA
size: NA
DNA: TGTGCCAGCAGTGCACAACTCGGGCCGGTTGGCACAGATACGCAGTATTTT
CDR3: CASSAQLGPVGTDTQYF

V: TRBV7-3
J: TRBJ1-1
D: TRBD1
size: once
DNA: TGTGCCAGCAGCTACCAGGGGGGTACTGAAGCTTTCTTT
CDR3: CASSYQGGTEAFF

V: TRBV6-5
J: TRBJ2-6
D: NA
size: NA
DNA: TGTGCCAGCAAAGGTTACTCTGGGGCCAACGTCCTGACTTTC
CDR3: CASKGYSGANVLTF

V: TRBV7-8
J: TRBJ2-2
D: TRBD2
size: NA
DNA: TGTGCCAGCAGCTTAGGGTCCGGGGCGGGAGGCCTTAAGTACGGGGAGCTGTTTTTT
CDR3: CASSLGSGAGGLKYGELFF

V: TRBV5-6
J: TRBJ1-2
D: NA
size: NA
DNA: TGTGCCAGCAGCTTGGGGTCAGGGTACTATGGCTACACCTTC
CDR3: CASSLGSGYYGYTF

V: TRBV7-2
J: TRBJ1-2
D: NA
size: once
DNA: TGTGCCAGCAGCACCCCGGGAGGTGGCTACACCTTC
CDR3: CASSTPGGGYTF

V: TRBV18
J: TRBJ2-1
D: NA
size: NA
DNA: TGTGCCAGCTCACCACGCTCGGGAGAAGGGTCCAATGAGCAGTTCTTC
CDR3: CASSPRSGEGSNEQFF

V: TRBV5-4
J: TRBJ2-1
D: NA
size: NA
DNA: TGTGCCAGCAGCTTGAGCAGGGGCCTTTACAATGAGCAGTTCTTC
CDR3: CASSLSRGLYNEQFF

V: TRBV6-5
J: TRBJ2-1
D: NA
size: NA
DNA: TGTGCCAGCACCGGGACTTCAACTTACAATGAGCAGTTCTTC
CDR3: CASTGTSTYNEQFF

V: TRBV4-3
J: TRBJ2-7
D: TRBD2
size: NA
DNA: TGCGCCAGCAGCCGGGGGATAGCGGGAAACTACGAGCAGTACTTC
CDR3: CASSRGIAGNYEQYF

V: TRBV15
J: TRBJ2-1
D: TRBD1
size: few
DNA: TGTGCCACCAGCAGAGGGGCAGGGGGCAATGAGCAGTTCTTC
CDR3: CATSRGAGGNEQFF

V: TRBV2
J: TRBJ2-7
D: NA
size: NA
DNA: TGTGCCAGCAGGGCCTCTAACTACGAGCAGTACTTC
CDR3: CASRASNYEQYF

V: TRBV6-4
J: TRBJ2-3
D: TRBD2
size: NA
DNA: TGTGCCAGCAGTGCCCCCTTAGCGGGAGGTGCAGATACGCAGTATTTT
CDR3: CASSAPLAGGADTQYF